These T cell receptor beta chains were read from a single sample in a study of T-cell reconstitution after alpha-beta-depleted transplantation in children. TCRdb passed the PCR reads through MiXCR, listing each CDR3 protein once. This sample has 55,000 to 85,000 distinct CDR3 sequences, with roughly a tenth found just once. The sample here was PBMCs, taken before TCRalphabeta/CD19-depleted stem cell transplant. These receptor sequences come from a boy aged 5-17 years with acute myeloid leukemia, due to receive a stem cell transplant. Each CDR3 is given without its conserved first and last residue. D genes are given only for firm matches. The listing skips clone size in some rows; elsewhere it reads once, few, many or a size class.

D gene: NA; clone size: many; V gene: TRBV20-1; J gene: TRBJ2-1; CDR3 protein: SAVPPRGRSNEQF
D gene: TRBD1; clone size: many; V gene: TRBV14; J gene: TRBJ1-1; CDR3 protein: ASSSDRGRKTEAF
D gene: NA; clone size: few; V gene: TRBV7-8; J gene: TRBJ2-7; CDR3 protein: ASSRDILYEQY
D gene: TRBD1; clone size: many; V gene: TRBV28; J gene: TRBJ2-7; CDR3 protein: ASSSWTGDHYEQY
D gene: NA; clone size: many; V gene: TRBV4-1; J gene: TRBJ2-3; CDR3 protein: ASSQVPDASGWGTDTQY
D gene: NA; clone size: many; V gene: TRBV11-2; J gene: TRBJ1-1; CDR3 protein: ASSWARRLNTEAF
D gene: TRBD2; clone size: few; V gene: TRBV7-2; J gene: TRBJ2-1; CDR3 protein: ASRTGTSVNNEQF
D gene: NA; clone size: many; V gene: TRBV6-5; J gene: TRBJ1-3; CDR3 protein: ASSYSSGNTIY
D gene: TRBD1; clone size: many; V gene: TRBV7-9; J gene: TRBJ1-1; CDR3 protein: ASSYSGGVVAEAF
D gene: NA; clone size: NA; V gene: TRBV6-1; J gene: TRBJ2-7; CDR3 protein: ASTFAPSYEQY
D gene: NA; clone size: many; V gene: TRBV5-5; J gene: TRBJ1-5; CDR3 protein: ASSLVGYSNQPQH
D gene: NA; clone size: few; V gene: TRBV7-8; J gene: TRBJ2-5; CDR3 protein: ASLGPQETQY
D gene: NA; clone size: many; V gene: TRBV4-3; J gene: TRBJ1-1; CDR3 protein: ASSQARRVGEAF
D gene: NA; clone size: many; V gene: TRBV20-1; J gene: TRBJ2-1; CDR3 protein: SAAARGAGWNEQF
D gene: NA; clone size: many; V gene: TRBV11-2; J gene: TRBJ2-1; CDR3 protein: ASRGTPDVDEQF
D gene: NA; clone size: many; V gene: TRBV7-6; J gene: TRBJ1-6; CDR3 protein: ASSLPGGGSPLH
D gene: TRBD2; clone size: many; V gene: TRBV11-2; J gene: TRBJ2-4; CDR3 protein: ASSLKLAGGGAKNIQY
D gene: TRBD2; clone size: NA; V gene: TRBV14; J gene: TRBJ2-1; CDR3 protein: ASRPGLAGGSSYNEQF
D gene: NA; clone size: few; V gene: TRBV12-3/TRBV12-4; J gene: TRBJ1-5; CDR3 protein: ASSFGRQGSRDQPQH
D gene: TRBD1; clone size: many; V gene: TRBV18; J gene: TRBJ2-1; CDR3 protein: ASSRGQLLDSYNEQF
D gene: NA; clone size: many; V gene: TRBV27; J gene: TRBJ1-1; CDR3 protein: ASTLIPGREKAF
D gene: TRBD1; clone size: many; V gene: TRBV20-1; J gene: TRBJ2-7; CDR3 protein: SARATGGAYEQY
D gene: NA; clone size: many; V gene: TRBV21-1; J gene: TRBJ2-4; CDR3 protein: ASSTPPTVLLAKSIQY